Presented here are 9 T cell receptor beta chains from one specimen sequenced in a study of blood T cells in healthy people across ages (dated by TCRdb to between 2014 and 2016). Libraries were built with 5' RACE. Sequencing instrument: Illumina HiSeq 2500. A second PCR of roughly 7 to 11 cycles was performed with a sample-barcoded 5' primer and a J-beta primer mix. TCRdb reworked the public reads: Q25 trimming with fastp, MiXCR clone assembly, productive beta chains retained. Identical CDR3 proteins give one entry, which carries the most common genes and DNA. The sample includes some 750,000 distinct CDR3 sequences, with roughly 20% observed a single time. The ten largest clones represent roughly 22% of the sample. Specimen: blood. Receptors originate from a man in his 70s in good health.

This clonotype was seen ten or more times. The chain joins TRBV12-3 or TRBV12-4 to TRBJ1-1; 7 nucleotides agree with TRBD1. The CDR3 has 15 residues. Trimming at V came to 4 bases and at J to 0 bases, leaving 5 bases not matched to a gene. CDR3 DNA sequence: TGTGCCAGCAGTTGGACAGGACAGTTGAACACTGAAGCTTTCTTT. It is translated as CASSWTGQLNTEAFF.

This clonotype was seen a handful of times. J is TRBJ2-5 and V is TRBV19; D might be TRBD1 or TRBD2, each matching 5 bases. The J call may not be correct, given that the DNA end is closer to TRBJ2-1. This CDR3 has 14 amino acids. Germline CDR1 and CDR2: LNHDA and SQIVND (reference sequence). The CDR3 loop reads CASSIERGGNEQFF. The DNA for the CDR3 is TGTGCCAGTAGTATAGAGAGGGGTGGCAATGAGCAGTTCTTC.

This clonotype was seen only a few times. The rearrangement uses TRBV6-5 and TRBJ2-7; a weak D match, TRBD1 (6 bases). The CDR3 runs 15 residues. V dropped 6 bases and J dropped 1 base, with 16 bases sitting between them. CDR1 is MNHEY and CDR2 is SVGAGI in the germline V gene. For the CDR3, the DNA is TGTGCCAGCAGCCGTTGGGCAGGGGAATCCTACGAGCAGTACTTC. It yields the protein CASSRWAGESYEQYF.

This clonotype was counted a few times. The rearrangement joins TRBV4-3 to TRBJ1-4, with D maybe TRBD1 (6 bases). V was trimmed by 4 bases and J by 8 bases, leaving 20 bases between them. This CDR3 is built from 16 residues. CDR1 and CDR2 (germline): LGHNA, YSLEER. This CDR3 reads CASSPSRGPGGEKLFF. CDR3 nucleotide sequence: TGCGCCAGCAGCCCGAGTCGGGGGCCCGGTGGGGAAAAACTGTTTTTT.

This clonotype was observed at least ten times. The chain carries TRBV5-1 and TRBJ1-3; D unclear. V lost 0 bases, J lost 0 bases, and 13 bases lay in between. Germline CDR1 SGHRS, CDR2 YFSETQ. The CDR3 contains 17 residues. The CDR3 spells CASSLEGGPGSGNTIYF. Here the CDR3 DNA reads TGCGCCAGCAGCTTGGAAGGTGGGCCTGGCTCTGGAAACACCATATATTTT.

This clonotype was observed a few times. This chain joins TRBV20-1 and TRBJ2-2; 8 bases are shared with TRBD2. The CDR3 loop spans 14 amino acids. With 3 bases clipped from V and 1 base from J, the junction kept 1 base outside the gene matches. Per germline, CDR1 DFQATT and CDR2 SNEGSKA (reference sequence). Written as DNA, the CDR3 is TGCAGTGCTAGGAGCGGGGGGAACACCGGGGAGCTGTTTTTT. Amino acids: CSARSGGNTGELFF.

In this sample, this clonotype turned up a few times. The gene calls are TRBV11-3 and TRBJ1-2; a weak D match, TRBD1 (5 bases). The CDR3 runs 14 residues. Germline V gene sequence: CDR1 SGHNT, CDR2 YENEEA. The V and J ends lost 2 bases and 1 base respectively, with 8 bases between them. CDR3 amino acids: CASSLQTDNYGYTF. DNA of the CDR3: TGTGCCAGCAGCTTACAGACAGATAACTATGGCTACACCTTC. The full variable domain, in which reference TRBV11-3 and TRBJ1-2 provide the parts outside the CDR3, is EAGVVQSPRYKIIEKKQPVAFWCNPISGHNTLYWYLQNLGQGPELLIRYENEEAVDDSQLPKDRFSAERLKGVDSTLKIQPAELGDSAVYLCASSLQTDNYGYTFGSGTRLTVV.

The chain couples TRBV5-1 to TRBJ1-1; the D is unclear. With 4 bases removed from V and 4 bases from J, the gap between germline ends came to 14 bases. CDR3 length equals 14 residues. Per germline, CDR1 SGHRS and CDR2 YFSETQ. The CDR3 region has the DNA TGCGCCAGCAGCCAACAGTCGCCAGTCACTGAAGCTTTCTTT. Amino acid sequence: CASSQQSPVTEAFF. Full variable domain (missing parts from reference TRBV5-1 and TRBJ1-1): KAGVTQTPRYLIKTRGQQVTLSCSPISGHRSVSWYQQTPGQGLQFLFEYFSETQRNKGNFPGRFSGRQFSNSRSEMNVSTLELGDSALYLCASSQQSPVTEAFFGQGTRLTVV.

The chain uses TRBV29-1 and TRBJ2-7; tentatively, D is TRBD1 or TRBD2 (5 bases each). Germline assignment: CDR1 SQVTM and CDR2 ANQGSEA. CDR3 length equals 12 residues. The V end lost 7 bases, the J end lost 1 base, and 11 bases lay between the germline ends. CDR3 nucleotide sequence: TGCAGCGGCCGGGACGGATCCTACGAGCAGTACTTC. It specifies CSGRDGSYEQYF.